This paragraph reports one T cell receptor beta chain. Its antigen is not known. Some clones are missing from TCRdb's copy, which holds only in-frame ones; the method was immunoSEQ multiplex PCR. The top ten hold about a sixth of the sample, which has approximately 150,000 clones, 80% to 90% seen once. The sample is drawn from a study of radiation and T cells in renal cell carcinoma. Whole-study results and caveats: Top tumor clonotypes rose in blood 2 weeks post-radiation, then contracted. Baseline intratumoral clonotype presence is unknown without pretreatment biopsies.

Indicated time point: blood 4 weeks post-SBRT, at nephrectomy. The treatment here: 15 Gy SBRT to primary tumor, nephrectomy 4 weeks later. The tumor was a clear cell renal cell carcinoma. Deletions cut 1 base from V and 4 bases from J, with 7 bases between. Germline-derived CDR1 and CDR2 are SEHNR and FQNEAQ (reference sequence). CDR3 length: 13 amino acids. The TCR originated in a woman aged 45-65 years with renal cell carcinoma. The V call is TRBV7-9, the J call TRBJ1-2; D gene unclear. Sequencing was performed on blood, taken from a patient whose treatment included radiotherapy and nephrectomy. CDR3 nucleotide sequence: TGTGCCAGCAGCTTAGGCGGGCCCTATGGCTACACCTTC. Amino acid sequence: CASSLGGPYGYTF.